This T cell receptor (beta chain) appears in the sequencing data of a study of blood T cells in healthy people across ages. With a J-beta primer mix and a sample-barcoded 5' primer, a second PCR ran roughly 6 to 11 cycles. TCRdb re-analysed the 5' RACE reads in MiXCR, keeping a single row per CDR3 protein. The table has some 1.6 million distinct CDR3 sequences, about 35% seen once. The CDR3 is made up of 15 amino acids. CDR1 is SGHRS and CDR2 is YFSETQ in the germline V gene. The V gene lost 3 bases and the J gene lost 1 base, with 13 bases spanning the gap. The J gene is TRBJ2-5, the V gene TRBV5-1; D possibly corresponds to TRBD1 (6 bases). Sequencing used blood. The TCR comes from a woman under 40 in good health. CDR3 bases: TGCGCCAGCAGCTCCGAGGACAGAAGCCAAGAGACCCAGTACTTC. This sequence encodes CASSSEDRSQETQYF.